Reported below is one TCR beta chain. Its antigen is currently unknown. Germline CDR1 SGHDT, CDR2 YYEEEE. This CDR3 region has 15 residues. V was pared by 0 bases and J by 3 bases, with 2 bases of the junction left unmatched. Sequencing used immunoSEQ multiplex PCR; TCRdb keeps in-frame clones, though not all of them. Among some 150,000 clones listed, about 86% were seen once. The sample originates from a study of cytomegalovirus exposure and HLA in healthy donors. General study points: The finding came from a later analysis; first-cohort TCR clusters tended to co-occur in the roughly 120 validation repertoires.

The sequence was obtained from a woman between 18 and 29 years old in good health and CMV-seropositive. The sequencing sample was made of PBMCs. The chain combines TRBV5-6 with TRBJ2-7; 11 nucleotides match TRBD1. The CDR3 sequence is CASSLGTGGLYEQYF. In nucleotides, the CDR3 is TGTGCCAGCAGCTTGGGGACAGGGGGCCTCTACGAGCAGTACTTC. Together with reference TRBV5-6 and TRBJ2-7, the CDR3 gives the full variable domain: DAGVTQSPTHLIKTRGQQVTLRCSPKSGHDTVSWYQQALGQGPQFIFQYYEEEERQRGNFPDRFSGHQFPNYSSELNVNALLLGDSALYLCASSLGTGGLYEQYFGPGTRLTVT.